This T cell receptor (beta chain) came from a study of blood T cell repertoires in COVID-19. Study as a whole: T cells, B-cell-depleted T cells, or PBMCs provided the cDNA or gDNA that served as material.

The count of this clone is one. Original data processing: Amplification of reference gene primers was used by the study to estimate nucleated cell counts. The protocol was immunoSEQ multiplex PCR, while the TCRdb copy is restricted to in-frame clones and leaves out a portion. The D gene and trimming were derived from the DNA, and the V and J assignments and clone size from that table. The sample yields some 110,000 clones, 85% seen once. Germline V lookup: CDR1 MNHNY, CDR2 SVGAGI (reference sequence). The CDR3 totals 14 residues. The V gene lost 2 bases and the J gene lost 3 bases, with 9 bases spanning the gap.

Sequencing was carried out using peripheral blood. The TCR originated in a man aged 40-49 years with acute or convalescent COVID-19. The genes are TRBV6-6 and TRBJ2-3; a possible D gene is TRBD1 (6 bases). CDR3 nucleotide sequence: TGTGCCAGCAGTTACGTACAGGGAACAGATACGCAGTATTTT. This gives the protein CASSYVQGTDTQYF.